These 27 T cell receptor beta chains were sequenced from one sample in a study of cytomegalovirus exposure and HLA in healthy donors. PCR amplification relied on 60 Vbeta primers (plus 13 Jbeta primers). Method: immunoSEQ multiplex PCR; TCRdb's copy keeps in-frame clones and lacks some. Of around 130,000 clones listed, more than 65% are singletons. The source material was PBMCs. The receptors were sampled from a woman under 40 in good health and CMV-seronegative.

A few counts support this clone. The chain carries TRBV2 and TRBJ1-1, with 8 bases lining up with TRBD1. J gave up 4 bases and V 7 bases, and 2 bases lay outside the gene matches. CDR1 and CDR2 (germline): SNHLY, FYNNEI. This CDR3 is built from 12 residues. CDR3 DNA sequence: TGTGCCAGCATGGGGACAGGCACTGAAGCTTTCTTT. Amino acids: CASMGTGTEAFF.

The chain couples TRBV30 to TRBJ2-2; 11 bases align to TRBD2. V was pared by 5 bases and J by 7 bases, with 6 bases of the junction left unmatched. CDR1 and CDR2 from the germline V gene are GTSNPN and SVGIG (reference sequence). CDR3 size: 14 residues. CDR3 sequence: CAWFSGRAGGELFF. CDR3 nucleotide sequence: TGTGCCTGGTTTAGCGGGAGGGCCGGCGGGGAGCTGTTTTTT. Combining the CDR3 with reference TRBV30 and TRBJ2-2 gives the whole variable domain SQTIHQWPATLVQPVGSPLSLECTVEGTSNPNLYWYRQAAGRGLQLLFYSVGIGQISSEVPQNLSASRPQDRQFILSSKKLLLSDSGFYLCAWFSGRAGGELFFGEGSRLTVL.

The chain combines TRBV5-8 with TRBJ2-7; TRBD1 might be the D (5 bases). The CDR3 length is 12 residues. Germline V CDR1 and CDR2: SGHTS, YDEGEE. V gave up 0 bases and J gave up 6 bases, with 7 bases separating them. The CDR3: CASSLGGSEQYV. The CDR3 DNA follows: TGTGCCAGCAGCTTGGGGGGCAGCGAGCAGTACGTC.

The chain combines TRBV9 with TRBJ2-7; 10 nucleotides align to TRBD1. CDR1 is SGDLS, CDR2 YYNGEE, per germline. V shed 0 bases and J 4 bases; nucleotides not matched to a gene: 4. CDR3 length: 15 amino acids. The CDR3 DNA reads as TGTGCCAGCAGCGTAGCTCCGGGACAGGGGTACGAGCAGTACTTC. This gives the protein CASSVAPGQGYEQYF.

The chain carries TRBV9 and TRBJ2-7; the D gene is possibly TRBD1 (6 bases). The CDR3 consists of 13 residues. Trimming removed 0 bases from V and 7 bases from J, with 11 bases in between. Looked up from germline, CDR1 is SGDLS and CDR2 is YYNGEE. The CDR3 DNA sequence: TGTGCCAGCAGCGTAGGCAGGGGCGGAGAGCAGTACTTC. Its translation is CASSVGRGGEQYF.

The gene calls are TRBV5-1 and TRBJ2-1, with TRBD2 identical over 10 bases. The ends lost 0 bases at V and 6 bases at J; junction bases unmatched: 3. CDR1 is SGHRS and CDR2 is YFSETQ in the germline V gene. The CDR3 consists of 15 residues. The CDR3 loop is CASSLGTSGVNEQFF. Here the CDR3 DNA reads TGCGCCAGCAGCTTGGGAACTAGCGGGGTCAATGAGCAGTTCTTC.

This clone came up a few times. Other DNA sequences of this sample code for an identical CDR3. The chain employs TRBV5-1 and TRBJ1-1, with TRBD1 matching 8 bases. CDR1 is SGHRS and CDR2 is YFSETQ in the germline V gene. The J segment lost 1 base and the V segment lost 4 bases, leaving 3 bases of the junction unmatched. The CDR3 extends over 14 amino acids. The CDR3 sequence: CASSGGTGNTEAFF. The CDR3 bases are TGCGCCAGCAGCGGGGGGACAGGGAACACTGAAGCTTTCTTT. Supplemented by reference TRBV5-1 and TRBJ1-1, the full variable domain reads KAGVTQTPRYLIKTRGQQVTLSCSPISGHRSVSWYQQTPGQGLQFLFEYFSETQRNKGNFPGRFSGRQFSNSRSEMNVSTLELGDSALYLCASSGGTGNTEAFFGQGTRLTVV.

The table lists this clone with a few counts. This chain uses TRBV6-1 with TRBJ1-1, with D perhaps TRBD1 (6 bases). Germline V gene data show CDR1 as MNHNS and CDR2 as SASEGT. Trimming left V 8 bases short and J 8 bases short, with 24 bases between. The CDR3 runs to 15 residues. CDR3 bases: TGTGCCAGCGAGCCCCGTAGGGCAGGGGCCGGGGAAGCTTTCTTT. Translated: CASEPRRAGAGEAFF.

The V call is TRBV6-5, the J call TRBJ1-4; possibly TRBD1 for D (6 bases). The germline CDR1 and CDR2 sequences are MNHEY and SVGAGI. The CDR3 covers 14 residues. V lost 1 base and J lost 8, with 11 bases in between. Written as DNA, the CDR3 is TGTGCCAGCAGTTACTATAGGGACATGGAAAAACTGTTTTTT. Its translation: CASSYYRDMEKLFF.

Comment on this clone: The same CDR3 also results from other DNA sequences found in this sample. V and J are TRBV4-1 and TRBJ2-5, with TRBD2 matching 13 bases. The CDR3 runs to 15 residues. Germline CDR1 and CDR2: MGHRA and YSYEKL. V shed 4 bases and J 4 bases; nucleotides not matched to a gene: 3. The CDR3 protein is CASSPRLAGGETQYF. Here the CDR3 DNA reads TGCGCCAGCAGCCCCAGACTAGCGGGAGGAGAGACCCAGTACTTC.

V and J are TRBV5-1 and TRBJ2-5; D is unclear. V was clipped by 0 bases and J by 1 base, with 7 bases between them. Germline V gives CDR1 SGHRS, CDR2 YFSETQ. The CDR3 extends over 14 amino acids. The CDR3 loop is CASSLGALQETQYF. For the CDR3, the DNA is TGCGCCAGCAGCTTGGGGGCACTCCAAGAGACCCAGTACTTC.

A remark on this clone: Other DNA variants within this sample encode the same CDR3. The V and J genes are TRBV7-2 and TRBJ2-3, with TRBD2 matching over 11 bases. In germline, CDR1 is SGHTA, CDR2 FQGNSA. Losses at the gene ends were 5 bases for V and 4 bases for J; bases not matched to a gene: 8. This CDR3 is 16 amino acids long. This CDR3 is CASSPIAGGPPDTQYF. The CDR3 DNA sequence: TGTGCCAGCAGCCCAATAGCGGGAGGGCCCCCAGATACGCAGTATTTT.

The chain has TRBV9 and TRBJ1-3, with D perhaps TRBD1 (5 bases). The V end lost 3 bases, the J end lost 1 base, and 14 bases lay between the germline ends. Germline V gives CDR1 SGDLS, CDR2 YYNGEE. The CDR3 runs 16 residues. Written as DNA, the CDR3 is TGTGCCAGCAGCGCGGGGGGGGGTCGTTCTGGAAACACCATATATTTT. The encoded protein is CASSAGGGRSGNTIYF.

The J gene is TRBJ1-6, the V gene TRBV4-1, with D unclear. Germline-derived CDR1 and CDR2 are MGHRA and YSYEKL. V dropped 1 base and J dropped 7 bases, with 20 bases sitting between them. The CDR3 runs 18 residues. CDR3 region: CASSQVLASGRWNSPLHF. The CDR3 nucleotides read TGCGCCAGCAGCCAAGTACTCGCCTCGGGGAGGTGGAATTCACCCCTCCACTTT.

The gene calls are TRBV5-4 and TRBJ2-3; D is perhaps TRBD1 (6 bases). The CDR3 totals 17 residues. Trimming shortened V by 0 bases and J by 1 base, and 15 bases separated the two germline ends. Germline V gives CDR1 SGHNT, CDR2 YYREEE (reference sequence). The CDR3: CASSLAGGGVGTDTQYF. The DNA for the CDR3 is TGTGCCAGCAGCTTGGCAGGTGGGGGCGTCGGCACAGATACGCAGTATTTT. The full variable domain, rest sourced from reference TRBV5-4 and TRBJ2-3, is ETGVTQSPTHLIKTRGQQVTLRCSSQSGHNTVSWYQQALGQGPQFIFQYYREEENGRGNFPPRFSGLQFPNYSSELNVNALELDDSALYLCASSLAGGGVGTDTQYFGPGTRLTVL.

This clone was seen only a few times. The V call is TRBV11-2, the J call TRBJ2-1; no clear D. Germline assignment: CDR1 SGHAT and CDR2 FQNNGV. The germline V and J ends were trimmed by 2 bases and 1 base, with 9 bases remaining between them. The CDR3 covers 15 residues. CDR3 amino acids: CASSLRVGSYNEQFF. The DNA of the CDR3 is TGTGCCAGCAGCTTAAGAGTTGGTTCCTACAATGAGCAGTTCTTC.

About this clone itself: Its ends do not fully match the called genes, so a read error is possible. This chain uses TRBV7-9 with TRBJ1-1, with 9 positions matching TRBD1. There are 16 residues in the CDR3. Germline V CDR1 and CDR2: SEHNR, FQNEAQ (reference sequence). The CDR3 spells CSSSLGTGRMNTEAFF. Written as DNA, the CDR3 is TGTTCCAGCAGCTTAGGGACAGGGAGGATGAACACTGAAGCTTTCTTT.

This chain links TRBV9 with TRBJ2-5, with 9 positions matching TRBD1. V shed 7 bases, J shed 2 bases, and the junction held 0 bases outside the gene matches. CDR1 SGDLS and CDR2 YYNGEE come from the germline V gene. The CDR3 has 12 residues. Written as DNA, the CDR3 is TGTGCCAGCGGGACAGGGCAAGAGACCCAGTACTTC. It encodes CASGTGQETQYF.

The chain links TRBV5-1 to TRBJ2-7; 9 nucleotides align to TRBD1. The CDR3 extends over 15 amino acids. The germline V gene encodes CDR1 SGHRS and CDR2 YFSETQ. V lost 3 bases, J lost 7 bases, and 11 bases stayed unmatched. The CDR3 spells CASSSTTGGAREQYF. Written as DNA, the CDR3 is TGCGCCAGCAGCTCGACGACAGGGGGGGCACGGGAGCAGTACTTC.

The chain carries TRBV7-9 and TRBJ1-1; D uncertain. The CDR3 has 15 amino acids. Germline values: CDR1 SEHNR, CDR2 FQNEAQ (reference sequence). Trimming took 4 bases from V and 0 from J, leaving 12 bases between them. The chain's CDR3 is CASSSEDRVNTEAFF. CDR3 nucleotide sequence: TGTGCCAGCAGCTCGGAGGACCGTGTGAACACTGAAGCTTTCTTT.

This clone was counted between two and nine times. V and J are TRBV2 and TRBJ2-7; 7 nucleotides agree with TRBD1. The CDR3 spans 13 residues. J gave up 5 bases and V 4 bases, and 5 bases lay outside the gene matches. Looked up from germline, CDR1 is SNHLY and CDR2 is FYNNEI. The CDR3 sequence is CASSVIQGNEQYV. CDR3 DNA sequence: TGTGCCAGCAGTGTAATACAGGGGAACGAGCAGTACGTC.

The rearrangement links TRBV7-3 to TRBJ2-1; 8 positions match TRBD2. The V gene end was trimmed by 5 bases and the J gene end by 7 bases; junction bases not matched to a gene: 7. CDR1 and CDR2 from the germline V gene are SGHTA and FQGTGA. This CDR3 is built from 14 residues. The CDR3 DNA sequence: TGTGCCAGCAGCCGGACTAGCATCGAGAATGAGCAGTTCTTC. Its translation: CASSRTSIENEQFF.

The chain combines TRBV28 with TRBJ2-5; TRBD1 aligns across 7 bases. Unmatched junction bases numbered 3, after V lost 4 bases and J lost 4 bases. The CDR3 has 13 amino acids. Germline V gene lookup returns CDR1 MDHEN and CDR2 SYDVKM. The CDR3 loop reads CASSSRQGETQYF. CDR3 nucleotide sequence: TGTGCCAGCAGTTCCCGACAGGGAGAGACCCAGTACTTC.

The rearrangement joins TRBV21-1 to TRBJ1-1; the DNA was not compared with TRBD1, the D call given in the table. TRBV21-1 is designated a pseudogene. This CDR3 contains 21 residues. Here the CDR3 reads CASSKDRGHSQTGESRTEAFF. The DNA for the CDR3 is TGTGCCAGCAGCAAAGATAGAGGGCACTCACAAACAGGGGAAAGTAGGACTGAAGCTTTCTTT.

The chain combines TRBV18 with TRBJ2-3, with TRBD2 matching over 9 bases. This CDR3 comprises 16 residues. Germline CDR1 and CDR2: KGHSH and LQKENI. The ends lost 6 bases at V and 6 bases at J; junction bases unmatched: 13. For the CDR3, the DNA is TGTGCCAGCTCCCCCGGCGATAGCGGGAGAGGGGATACGCAGTATTTT. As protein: CASSPGDSGRGDTQYF.

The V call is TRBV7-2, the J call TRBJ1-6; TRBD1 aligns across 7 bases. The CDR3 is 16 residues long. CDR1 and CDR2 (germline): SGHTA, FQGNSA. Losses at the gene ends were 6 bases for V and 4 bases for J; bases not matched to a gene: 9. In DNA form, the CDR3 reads TGTGCCAGCAGTGGAGGAGGGGGCCGGTATAATTCACCCCTCCACTTT. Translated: CASSGGGGRYNSPLHF.

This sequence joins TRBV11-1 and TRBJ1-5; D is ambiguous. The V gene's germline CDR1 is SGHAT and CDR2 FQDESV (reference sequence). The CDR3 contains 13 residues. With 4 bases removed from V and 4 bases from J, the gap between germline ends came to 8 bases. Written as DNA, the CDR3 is TGTGCCAGCAGCTCTACGGGGAATCAGCCCCAGCATTTT. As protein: CASSSTGNQPQHF. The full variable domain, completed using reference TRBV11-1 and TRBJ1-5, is EAEVAQSPRYKITEKSQAVAFWCDPISGHATLYWYRQILGQGPELLVQFQDESVVDDSQLPKDRFSAERLKGVDSTLKIQPAELGDSAMYLCASSSTGNQPQHFGDGTRLSIL.